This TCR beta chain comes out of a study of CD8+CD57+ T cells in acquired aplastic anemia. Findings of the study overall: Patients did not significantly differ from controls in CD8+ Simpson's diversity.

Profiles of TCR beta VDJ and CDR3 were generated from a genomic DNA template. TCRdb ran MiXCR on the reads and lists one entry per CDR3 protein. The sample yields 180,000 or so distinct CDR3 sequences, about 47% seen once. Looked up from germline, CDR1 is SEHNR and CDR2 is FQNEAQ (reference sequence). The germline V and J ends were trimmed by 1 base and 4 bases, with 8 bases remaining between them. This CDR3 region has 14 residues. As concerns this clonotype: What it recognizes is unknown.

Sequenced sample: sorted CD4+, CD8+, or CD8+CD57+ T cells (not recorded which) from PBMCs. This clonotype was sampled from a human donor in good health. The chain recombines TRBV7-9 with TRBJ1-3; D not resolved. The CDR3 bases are TGTGCCAGCAGCTTAGTGGGAGAAGGAAACACCATATATTTT. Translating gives CASSLVGEGNTIYF.